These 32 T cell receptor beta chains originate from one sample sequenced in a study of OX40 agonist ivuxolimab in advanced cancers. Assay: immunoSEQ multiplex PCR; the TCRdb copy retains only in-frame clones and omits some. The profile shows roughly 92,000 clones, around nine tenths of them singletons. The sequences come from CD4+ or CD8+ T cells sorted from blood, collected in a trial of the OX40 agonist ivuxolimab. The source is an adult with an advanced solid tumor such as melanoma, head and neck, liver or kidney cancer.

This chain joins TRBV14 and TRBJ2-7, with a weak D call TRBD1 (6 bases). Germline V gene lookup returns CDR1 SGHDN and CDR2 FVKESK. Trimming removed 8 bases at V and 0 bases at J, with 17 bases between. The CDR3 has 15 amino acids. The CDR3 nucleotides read TGTGCCAGCGCTACAGGGAAAGGTGACTCCTACGAGCAGTACTTC. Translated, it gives CASATGKGDSYEQYF.

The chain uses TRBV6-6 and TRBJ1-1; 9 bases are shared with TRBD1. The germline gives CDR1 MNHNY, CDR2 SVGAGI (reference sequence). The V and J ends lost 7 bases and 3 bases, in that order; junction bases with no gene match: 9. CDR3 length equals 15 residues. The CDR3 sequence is CASNDRDRVDTEAFF. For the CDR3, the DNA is TGTGCCAGCAACGACCGGGACAGGGTCGACACTGAAGCTTTCTTT.

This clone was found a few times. The CDR3 region has the DNA TGTGCCAGCAGTTCAGACAGGTCGAACACTGAAGCTTTCTTT. Protein product: CASSSDRSNTEAFF. The V gene is TRBV11-1, the J gene TRBJ1-1, with D maybe TRBD1 (6 bases). The germline V gene has CDR1 SGHAT and CDR2 FQDESV (reference sequence). This CDR3 is 14 amino acids long. Trimming shortened V by 6 bases and J by 1 base, and 12 bases separated the two germline ends.

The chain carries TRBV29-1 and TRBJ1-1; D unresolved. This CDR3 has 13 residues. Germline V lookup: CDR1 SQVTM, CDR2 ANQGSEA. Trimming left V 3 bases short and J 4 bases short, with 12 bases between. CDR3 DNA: TGCAGCGTTGAGAAGGGAGGTGGCACTGAAGCTTTCTTT. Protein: CSVEKGGGTEAFF. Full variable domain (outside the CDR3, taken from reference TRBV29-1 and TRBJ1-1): SAVISQKPSRDICQRGTSLTIQCQVDSQVTMMFWYRQQPGQSLTLIATANQGSEATYESGFVIDKFPISRPNLTFSTLTVSNMSPEDSSIYLCSVEKGGGTEAFFGQGTRLTVV.

This CDR3 is CASSRHVPPGRFYEQYF. The DNA for the CDR3 is TGTGCCAGCAGCCGCCACGTACCGCCGGGGAGGTTCTACGAGCAGTACTTC. The V gene is TRBV21-1, the J gene TRBJ2-7; the table's D gene call, TRBD2, was not cross checked with the DNA. TRBV21-1 is classified as a pseudogene. The CDR3 runs to 17 residues.

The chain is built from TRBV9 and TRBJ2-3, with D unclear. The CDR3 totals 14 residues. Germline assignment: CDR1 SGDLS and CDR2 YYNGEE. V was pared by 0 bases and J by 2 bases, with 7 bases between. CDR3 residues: CASSVVLHTDTQYF. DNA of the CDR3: TGTGCCAGCAGCGTAGTACTCCACACAGATACGCAGTATTTT.

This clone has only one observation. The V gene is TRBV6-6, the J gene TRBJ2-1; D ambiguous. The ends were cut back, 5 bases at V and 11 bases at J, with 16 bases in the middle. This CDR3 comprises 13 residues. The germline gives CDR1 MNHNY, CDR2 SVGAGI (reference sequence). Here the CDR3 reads CASSPGVGPKQFF. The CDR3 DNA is TGTGCCAGCAGTCCAGGAGTTGGGCCCAAGCAGTTCTTC.

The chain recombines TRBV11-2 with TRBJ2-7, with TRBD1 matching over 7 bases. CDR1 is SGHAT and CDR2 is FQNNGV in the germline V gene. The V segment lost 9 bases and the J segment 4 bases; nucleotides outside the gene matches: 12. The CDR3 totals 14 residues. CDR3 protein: CASSPRDSLYEQYF. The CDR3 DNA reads TGTGCCAGTTCACCCCGGGACAGTCTGTACGAGCAGTACTTC.

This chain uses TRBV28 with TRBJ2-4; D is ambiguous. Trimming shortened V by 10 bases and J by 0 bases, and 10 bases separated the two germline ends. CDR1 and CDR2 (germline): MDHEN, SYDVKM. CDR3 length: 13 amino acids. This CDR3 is CATDTRAKNIQYF. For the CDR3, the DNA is TGTGCCACCGACACCCGAGCCAAAAACATTCAGTACTTC.

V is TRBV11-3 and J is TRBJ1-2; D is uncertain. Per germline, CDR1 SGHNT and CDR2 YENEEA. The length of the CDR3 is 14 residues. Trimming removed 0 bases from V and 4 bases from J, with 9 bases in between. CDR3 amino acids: CASSLDKVSYGYTF. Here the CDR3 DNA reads TGTGCCAGCAGCTTAGATAAAGTCTCCTATGGCTACACCTTC.

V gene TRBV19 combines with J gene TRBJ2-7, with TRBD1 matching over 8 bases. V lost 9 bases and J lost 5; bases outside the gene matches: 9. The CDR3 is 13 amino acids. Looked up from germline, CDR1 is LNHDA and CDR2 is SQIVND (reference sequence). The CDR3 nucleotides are TGTGCCAGGATTTGGACAGGGACGAACGAGCAGTACTTC. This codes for CARIWTGTNEQYF.

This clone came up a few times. In nucleotides, the CDR3 is TGCGCCAGCACCCCCTACCTAGCGGGACGACCCTACGAGCAGTACTTC. Translated: CASTPYLAGRPYEQYF. This chain connects TRBV4-1 to TRBJ2-7, with TRBD2 matching 9 bases. CDR1 MGHRA and CDR2 YSYEKL come from the germline V gene. This CDR3 has 16 amino acids. The V and J ends lost 7 bases and 2 bases, in that order; junction bases with no gene match: 12.

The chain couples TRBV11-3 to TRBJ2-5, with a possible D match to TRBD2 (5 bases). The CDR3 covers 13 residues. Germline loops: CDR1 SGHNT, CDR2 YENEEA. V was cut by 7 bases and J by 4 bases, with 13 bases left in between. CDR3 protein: CASNFGRGETQYF. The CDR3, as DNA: TGTGCCAGCAACTTTGGACGGGGAGAGACCCAGTACTTC.

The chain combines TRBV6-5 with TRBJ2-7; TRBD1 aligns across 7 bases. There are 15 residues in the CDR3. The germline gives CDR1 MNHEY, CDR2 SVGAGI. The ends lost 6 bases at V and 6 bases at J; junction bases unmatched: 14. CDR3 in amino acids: CASSKISDRALEQYF. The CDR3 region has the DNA TGTGCCAGCAGCAAAATATCAGACAGGGCTCTCGAGCAGTACTTC.

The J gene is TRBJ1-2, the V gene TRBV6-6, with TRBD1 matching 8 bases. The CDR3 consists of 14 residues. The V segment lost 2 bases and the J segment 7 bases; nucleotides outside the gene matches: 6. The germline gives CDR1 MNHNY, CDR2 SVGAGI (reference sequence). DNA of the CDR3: TGTGCCAGCAGTTACGGACAGGGTATCGGTGGCTACACCTTC. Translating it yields CASSYGQGIGGYTF.

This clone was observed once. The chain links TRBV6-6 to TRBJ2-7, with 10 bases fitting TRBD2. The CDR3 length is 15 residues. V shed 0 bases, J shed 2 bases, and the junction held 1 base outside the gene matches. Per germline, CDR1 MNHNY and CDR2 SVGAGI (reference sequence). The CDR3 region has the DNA TGTGCCAGCAGTTACTCAAGCGGGAGGGCCTACGAGCAGTACTTC. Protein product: CASSYSSGRAYEQYF.

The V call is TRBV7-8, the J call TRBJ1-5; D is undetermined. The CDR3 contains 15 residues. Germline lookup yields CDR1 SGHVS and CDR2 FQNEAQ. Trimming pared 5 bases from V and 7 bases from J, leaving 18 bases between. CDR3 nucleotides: TGTGCCAGCAGCCCTTTTCGGTTAGGAGGACAGCCCCAGCATTTT. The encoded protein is CASSPFRLGGQPQHF.

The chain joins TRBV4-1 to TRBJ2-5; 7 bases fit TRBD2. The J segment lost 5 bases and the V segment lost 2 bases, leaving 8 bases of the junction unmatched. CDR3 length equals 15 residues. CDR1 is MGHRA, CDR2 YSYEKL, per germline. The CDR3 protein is CASSQPGGGGETQYF. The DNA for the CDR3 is TGCGCCAGCAGCCAACCGGGAGGCGGTGGGGAGACCCAGTACTTC.

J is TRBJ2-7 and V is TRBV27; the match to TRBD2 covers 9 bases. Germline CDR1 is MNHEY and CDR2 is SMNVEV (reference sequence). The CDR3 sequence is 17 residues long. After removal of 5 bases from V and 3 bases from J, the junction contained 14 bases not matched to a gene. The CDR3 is CASSDIAGDKTYYEQYF. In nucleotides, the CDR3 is TGTGCCAGCAGTGACATAGCGGGAGATAAGACGTACTACGAGCAGTACTTC.

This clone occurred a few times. CDR3 amino acids: CASSYGTEAFF. The CDR3 DNA is TGTGCCAGCAGTTATGGCACTGAAGCTTTCTTT. J is TRBJ1-1 and V is TRBV6-5; D unclear. CDR3 length: 11 residues. Germline assignment: CDR1 MNHEY and CDR2 SVGAGI. The V end lost 3 bases, the J end lost 4 bases, and 3 bases lay between the germline ends.

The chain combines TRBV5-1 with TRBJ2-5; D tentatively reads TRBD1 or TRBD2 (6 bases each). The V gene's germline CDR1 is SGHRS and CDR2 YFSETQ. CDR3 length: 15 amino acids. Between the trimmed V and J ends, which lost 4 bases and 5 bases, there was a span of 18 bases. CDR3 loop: CASSPHSGAPETQYF. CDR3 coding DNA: TGCGCCAGCAGCCCTCATTCGGGGGCGCCGGAGACCCAGTACTTC.

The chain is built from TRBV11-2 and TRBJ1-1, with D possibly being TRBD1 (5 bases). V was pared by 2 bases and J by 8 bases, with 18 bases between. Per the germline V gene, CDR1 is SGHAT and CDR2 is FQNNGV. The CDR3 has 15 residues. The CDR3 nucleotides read TGTGCCAGCAGCTTACGGGACCGGGACCTCGGGGAAGCTTTCTTT. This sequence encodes CASSLRDRDLGEAFF. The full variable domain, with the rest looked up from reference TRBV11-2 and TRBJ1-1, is EAGVAQSPRYKIIEKRQSVAFWCNPISGHATLYWYQQILGQGPKLLIQFQNNGVVDDSQLPKDRFSAERLKGVDSTLKIQPAKLEDSAVYLCASSLRDRDLGEAFFGQGTRLTVV.

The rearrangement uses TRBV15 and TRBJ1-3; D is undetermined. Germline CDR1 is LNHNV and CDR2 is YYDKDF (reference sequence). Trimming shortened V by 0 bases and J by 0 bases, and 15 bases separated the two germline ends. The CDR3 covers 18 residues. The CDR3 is CATSREVAEIFSGNTIYF. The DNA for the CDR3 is TGTGCCACCAGCAGAGAAGTAGCTGAGATTTTCTCTGGAAACACCATATATTTT.

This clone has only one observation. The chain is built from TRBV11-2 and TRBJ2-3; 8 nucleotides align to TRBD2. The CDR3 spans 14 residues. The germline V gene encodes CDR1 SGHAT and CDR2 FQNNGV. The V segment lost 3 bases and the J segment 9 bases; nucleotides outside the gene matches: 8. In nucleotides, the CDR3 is TGTGCCAGCAGCTTTGGACGGGAGGGGGAAACGCAGTATTTT. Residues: CASSFGREGETQYF. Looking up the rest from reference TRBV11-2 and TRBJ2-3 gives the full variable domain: EAGVAQSPRYKIIEKRQSVAFWCNPISGHATLYWYQQILGQGPKLLIQFQNNGVVDDSQLPKDRFSAERLKGVDSTLKIQPAKLEDSAVYLCASSFGREGETQYFGPGTRLTVL.

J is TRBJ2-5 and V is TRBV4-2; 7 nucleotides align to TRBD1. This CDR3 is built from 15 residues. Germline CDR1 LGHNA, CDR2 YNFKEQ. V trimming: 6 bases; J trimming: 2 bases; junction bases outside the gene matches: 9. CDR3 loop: CASSQGVQGQETQYF. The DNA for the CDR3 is TGTGCCAGCAGTCAGGGGGTCCAGGGGCAAGAGACCCAGTACTTC.

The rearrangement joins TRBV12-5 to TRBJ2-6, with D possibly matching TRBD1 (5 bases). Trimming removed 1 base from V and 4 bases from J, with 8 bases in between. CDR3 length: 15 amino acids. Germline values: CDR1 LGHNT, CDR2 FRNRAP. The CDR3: CASGLAGRGANVLTF. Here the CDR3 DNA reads TGTGCTAGTGGTTTGGCAGGGCGGGGGGCCAACGTCCTGACTTTC. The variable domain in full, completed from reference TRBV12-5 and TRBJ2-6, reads DARVTQTPRHKVTEMGQEVTMRCQPILGHNTVFWYRQTMMQGLELLAYFRNRAPLDDSGMPKDRFSAEMPDATLATLKIQPSEPRDSAVYFCASGLAGRGANVLTFGAGSRLTVL.

The CDR3 nucleotides read TGCGCCAGCAGCCCCCAAGATTACTACTACGAGCAGTACTTC. This gives the protein CASSPQDYYYEQYF. This chain connects TRBV4-1 to TRBJ2-5; D gene unclear. The J call may be incorrect, as the DNA end agrees better with TRBJ2-7. Per the germline V gene, CDR1 is MGHRA and CDR2 is YSYEKL. This CDR3 spans 14 amino acids.

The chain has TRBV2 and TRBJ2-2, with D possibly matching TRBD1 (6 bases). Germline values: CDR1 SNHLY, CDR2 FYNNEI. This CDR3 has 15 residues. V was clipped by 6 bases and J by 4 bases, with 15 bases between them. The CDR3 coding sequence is TGTGCCAGCAGCTGGGACACCAGGTCCACCGGGGAGCTGTTTTTT. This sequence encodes CASSWDTRSTGELFF.

The CDR3 loop reads CAWTPNARRGRSSYEQYF. CDR3 nucleotides: TGTGCCTGGACCCCAAACGCCCGTCGCGGAAGGAGCTCCTACGAGCAGTACTTC. V usage is TRBV30 and J usage is TRBJ2-7; no clear D gene. The CDR3 is made up of 18 amino acids. Germline V CDR1 and CDR2: GTSNPN, SVGIG (reference sequence). V lost 4 bases and J lost 0, with 25 bases in between.

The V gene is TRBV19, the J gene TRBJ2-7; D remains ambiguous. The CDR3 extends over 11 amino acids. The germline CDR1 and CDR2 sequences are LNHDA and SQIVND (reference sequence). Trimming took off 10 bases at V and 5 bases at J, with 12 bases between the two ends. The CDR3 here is CATSTGNEQYF. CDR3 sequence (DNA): TGTGCCACGTCTACGGGCAACGAGCAGTACTTC.

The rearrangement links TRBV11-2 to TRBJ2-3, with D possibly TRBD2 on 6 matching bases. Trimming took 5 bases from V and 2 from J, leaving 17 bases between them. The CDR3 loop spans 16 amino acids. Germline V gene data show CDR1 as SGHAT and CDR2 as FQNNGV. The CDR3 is CASSSRGRDLTDTQYF. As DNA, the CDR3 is TGTGCCAGCAGCAGCCGCGGGCGGGACCTCACAGATACGCAGTATTTT. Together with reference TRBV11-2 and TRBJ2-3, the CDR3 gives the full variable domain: EAGVAQSPRYKIIEKRQSVAFWCNPISGHATLYWYQQILGQGPKLLIQFQNNGVVDDSQLPKDRFSAERLKGVDSTLKIQPAKLEDSAVYLCASSSRGRDLTDTQYFGPGTRLTVL.

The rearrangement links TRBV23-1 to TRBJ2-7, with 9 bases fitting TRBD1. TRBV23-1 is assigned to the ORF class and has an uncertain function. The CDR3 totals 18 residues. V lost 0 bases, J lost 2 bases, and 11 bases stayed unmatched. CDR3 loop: CASSQSSKGTGNPYEQYF. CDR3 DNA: TGCGCCAGCAGTCAATCAAGCAAGGGGACAGGGAACCCCTACGAGCAGTACTTC.